What follows are 5 T cell receptor beta chains derived from one specimen sequenced in a study of blood T cell repertoires in COVID-19. Measured with immunoSEQ multiplex PCR; TCRdb has only the in-frame clones, and not every one. The top ten hold under 5% of the sample, which has tens of thousands of clones, about 80% seen once. Specimen: peripheral blood. The source is a woman aged 70 to 79 with acute or convalescent COVID-19.

The rearrangement links TRBV3-1 (or the pseudogene TRBV3-2) to TRBJ2-3, with D perhaps TRBD1 (5 bases). V was shortened by 0 bases and J by 2 bases, with 12 bases between the two germline ends. The length of the CDR3 is 16 residues. Germline V gene sequence: CDR1 LGHDT, CDR2 YNNKEL (reference sequence). Written as DNA, the CDR3 is TGTGCCAGCAGCCAAGAAGTAGGGGCGGACACAGATACGCAGTATTTT. Translation: CASSQEVGADTDTQYF.

The genes are TRBV7-2 and TRBJ1-3; no reliable D call. Germline CDR1 reads SGHTA; CDR2 reads FQGNSA. V lost 3 bases and J 0 bases, leaving 9 bases between the germline ends. The CDR3 length is 15 residues. The CDR3 protein is CASSLDGNSGNTIYF. In DNA form, the CDR3 reads TGTGCCAGCAGCTTGGACGGGAACTCTGGAAACACCATATATTTT.

This chain uses TRBV11-2 with TRBJ2-7; 9 positions match TRBD1. This CDR3 has 14 residues. Trimming removed 2 bases from V and 3 bases from J; junction bases left unmatched: 2. Germline V gene lookup returns CDR1 SGHAT and CDR2 FQNNGV. The CDR3 protein is CASSLSTGGYEQYF. The DNA of the CDR3 is TGTGCCAGCAGCTTATCGACAGGGGGCTACGAGCAGTACTTC.

This chain links TRBV6-6 with TRBJ1-1; unclear D gene. Between the trimmed V and J ends, which lost 0 bases and 6 bases, there was a span of 8 bases. CDR3 length: 13 residues. The germline V gene encodes CDR1 MNHNY and CDR2 SVGAGI (reference sequence). The chain's CDR3 is CASSYSPMSEAFF. The CDR3 DNA is TGTGCCAGCAGTTACTCACCTATGTCTGAAGCTTTCTTT.

The genes are TRBV7-2 and TRBJ1-1; 7 nucleotides align to TRBD1. The CDR3 spans 15 residues. V lost 5 bases to trimming and J lost 1 base; unmatched junction nucleotides: 7. Looked up from germline, CDR1 is SGHTA and CDR2 is FQGNSA. CDR3 amino acids: CASSPRGSGNTEAFF. For the CDR3, the DNA is TGTGCCAGCAGCCCCAGGGGGTCGGGGAACACTGAAGCTTTCTTT.